Sequencing of this T cell receptor (beta chain) was carried out in a study of blood T cell repertoires in COVID-19. At the level of the study: Some COVID-19 samples were acute and others convalescent; all came from the United States, Italy and Spain. Nucleic acid was either cDNA or gDNA, and it came from T cells, B-cell-depleted T cells, or PBMCs.

Germline V CDR1 and CDR2: KGHDR, SFDVKD. Trimming left V 3 bases short and J 10 bases short, with 12 bases between. The CDR3 sequence is 12 residues long. Original methodology: Amplifying reference gene primers gave estimates of nucleated cell counts. Some clones are missing from TCRdb's copy, which holds only in-frame ones; the method was immunoSEQ multiplex PCR. D and trimming come from the DNA, and the V and J calls and clone size come from that table. Among about 190,000 clones listed, roughly four fifths were seen once. The sequence was obtained from a woman aged 45-65 years with acute or convalescent COVID-19. V and J are TRBV24-1 and TRBJ2-7, with a weak D call TRBD1 (5 bases). Sample: peripheral blood. CDR3 sequence: CATSDRTGCQYF. The DNA of the CDR3 is TGTGCCACCAGTGATAGAACAGGTTGCCAGTACTTC.